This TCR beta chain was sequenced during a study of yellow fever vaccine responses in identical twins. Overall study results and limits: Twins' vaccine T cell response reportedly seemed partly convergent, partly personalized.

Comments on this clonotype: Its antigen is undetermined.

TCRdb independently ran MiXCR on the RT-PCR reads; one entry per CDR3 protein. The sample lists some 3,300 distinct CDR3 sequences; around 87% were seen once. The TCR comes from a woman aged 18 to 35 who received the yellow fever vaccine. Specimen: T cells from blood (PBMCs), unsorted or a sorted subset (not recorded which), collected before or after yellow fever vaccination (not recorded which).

The CDR3 bases are TGTGCCAGCAGCGTAGCACTAGCGGGCGGGGATACGCAGTATTTT. It encodes CASSVALAGGDTQYF. The chain recombines TRBV9 with TRBJ2-3; 9 bases align to TRBD2. Per germline, CDR1 SGDLS and CDR2 YYNGEE. The trim removed 0 bases at V and 6 bases at J, leaving 5 bases unmatched. This CDR3 spans 15 amino acids.